Following are 5 T cell receptor beta chains from one sample sequenced in a study of cytomegalovirus exposure and HLA in healthy donors. Clones were read by immunoSEQ multiplex PCR, and TCRdb kept only the in-frame ones, dropping some. The data show more than 80,000 clones, approximately 96% seen once. Sequenced material: PBMCs. These receptor sequences come from a woman aged 18-30 years in good health and CMV-seronegative.

J is TRBJ1-2 and V is TRBV7-9; TRBD1 aligns across 7 bases. The V and J ends lost 7 bases and 4 bases, in that order; junction bases with no gene match: 12. The CDR3 has 15 residues. Germline V gene data show CDR1 as SEHNR and CDR2 as FQNEAQ (reference sequence). The CDR3 bases are TGTGCCAGCAACGACAGGGATCCCGTCGTCTATGGCTACACCTTC. As protein: CASNDRDPVVYGYTF.

About this clone: The missing conserved phenylalanine or tryptophan at the end of this CDR3 makes a read error likely. The DNA is left out, because the CDR3 cannot be placed on it with certainty; the CDR3 is given as TCRdb lists it. The rearrangement joins TRBV6-4 to TRBJ2-7; the D call of TRBD2 is as the table states it, not checked on the DNA. The V gene's germline CDR1 is MRHNA and CDR2 SNTAGT. The CDR3 is 12 amino acids long, termini counted. The CDR3 sequence is CASSDSRDRLSS.

The chain links TRBV28 to TRBJ1-1; D is uncertain. Per the germline V gene, CDR1 is MDHEN and CDR2 is SYDVKM. V was cut by 5 bases and J by 5 bases, with 15 bases left in between. The CDR3 covers 14 residues. CDR3 nucleotides: TGTGCCAGCAGTATGAGGGCTCTTGGAACTGAAGCTTTCTTT. This codes for CASSMRALGTEAFF.

The gene calls are TRBV15 and TRBJ1-2; 7 nucleotides align to TRBD1. The CDR3 is 15 residues long. The V gene's germline CDR1 is LNHNV and CDR2 YYDKDF (reference sequence). The V segment lost 5 bases and the J segment 1 base; nucleotides outside the gene matches: 7. This CDR3 is CATSPPDRVNYGYTF. DNA of the CDR3: TGTGCCACCAGCCCCCCTGACAGGGTTAACTATGGCTACACCTTC.

The chain couples TRBV9 to TRBJ2-1; perhaps TRBD2 as D (6 bases). The CDR3 extends over 15 amino acids. CDR1 and CDR2 (germline): SGDLS, YYNGEE. The V gene lost 3 bases and the J gene lost 0 bases, with 10 bases spanning the gap. In DNA, the CDR3 is TGTGCCAGCAGCGCCGACGGGAGCTCCTACAATGAGCAGTTCTTC. Translated, it gives CASSADGSSYNEQFF.